These T cell receptor beta chains were read from a single sample in a study of blood T cell repertoires in COVID-19. Libraries were prepared by immunoSEQ multiplex PCR; TCRdb keeps only in-frame clonotypes and omits some of them. The table has some 290,000 clones, approximately 90% seen once. Sequences were obtained from PBMCs or T cells enriched from blood (not recorded which). These receptors were obtained from a young woman who had been exposed to COVID-19. Each CDR3 is given without its conserved first and last residue. Clone size is shown for a subset of rows, as once, few, many or a class of expanded clone.

- | TRBJ1-1 | TRBV7-9 | ASSLAATGGIAEAF
- | TRBJ1-1 | TRBV11-2 | ASSPLVGSTEAF
once | TRBJ1-5 | TRBV7-2 | ASSLQGAIYQPQH
- | TRBJ2-2 | TRBV24-1 | ATSDYGPGELF
- | TRBJ2-3 | TRBV5-1 | ASSFGMSTDTQY
- | TRBJ1-1 | TRBV6-2/TRBV6-3 | ASSYPAGQGAEAF
- | TRBJ2-2 | TRBV4-2 | ASSQDPPRDRGTGELF
- | TRBJ1-1 | TRBV15 | ATSRGRTEAF
- | TRBJ2-3 | TRBV24-1 | ATSDPGLAGSTDTQY
- | TRBJ1-1 | TRBV5-4 | ASSLPLNTEAF
once | TRBJ1-1 | TRBV5-1 | ASSQQGPDTEAF
once | TRBJ1-1 | TRBV11-2 | ASSQRQGWGTEAF
- | TRBJ2-2 | TRBV2 | ASTGDTGELF
- | TRBJ1-3 | TRBV24-1 | ATSDAGGTNTIY
- | TRBJ1-3 | TRBV27 | ASSKGGRGWDTIY
- | TRBJ2-1 | TRBV5-4 | ASSFNSGTRSNEQF
once | TRBJ2-3 | TRBV5-4 | ASSDKGGRADTQY
- | TRBJ1-1 | TRBV2 | ASSGQGPGLTEAF
- | TRBJ1-2 | TRBV20-1 | SEPYYGYT
- | TRBJ2-7 | TRBV3-1/TRBV3-2 | ASSQFSGKNYEQY
once | TRBJ1-6 | TRBV6-5 | ASSFLQGAEDSPLH
- | TRBJ1-1 | TRBV29-1 | SVAGQTYTEAF
once | TRBJ2-2 | TRBV5-4 | ASSLAGGVDTGELF
few | TRBJ1-1 | TRBV12-3/TRBV12-4 | ASTNARNTEAF
few | TRBJ1-2 | TRBV19 | ASSPRGVAYGYT
- | TRBJ2-7 | TRBV19 | ASRGAGEQY
- | TRBJ1-1 | TRBV4-2 | ASSQRGADTEAF
- | TRBJ1-6 | TRBV4-1 | ASSLTTGSDNSPLH
- | TRBJ1-5 | TRBV15 | ATSRRQGADQPQH
- | TRBJ2-3 | TRBV2 | AGAYWDTQY
- | TRBJ1-6 | TRBV2 | ASSVLRYNSPLH
- | TRBJ1-4 | TRBV30 | AWRAVVPGLKFEKLF
- | TRBJ1-2 | TRBV3-1/TRBV3-2 | ASSHVMTANYGYT
- | TRBJ2-7 | TRBV5-1 | ASSLGQGGEQY
- | TRBJ1-4 | TRBV6-5 | ASSYSQGGHNEKLF
- | TRBJ1-2 | TRBV12-3/TRBV12-4 | ASSSLANYGYT
- | TRBJ1-2 | TRBV2 | ASSRQQRPNYGYT
- | TRBJ2-3 | TRBV2 | ASRSRGGSTDTQY
- | TRBJ1-2 | TRBV3-1/TRBV3-2 | ASSQGGYSRPVRGYT
- | TRBJ1-2 | TRBV3-1/TRBV3-2 | ASRRGWGYT
- | TRBJ2-7 | TRBV7-6 | ASSPGFEQY
- | TRBJ1-5 | TRBV18 | ASSPYGQGRGQPQH
- | TRBJ1-2 | TRBV6-2/TRBV6-3 | ASSADYDYGYT
- | TRBJ1-5 | TRBV2 | ASGQDHNQPQH
- | TRBJ2-7 | TRBV4-1 | ASSQARTVKGAGEQY
few | TRBJ1-4 | TRBV7-6 | ASSLGSPRTENEKLF
- | TRBJ2-5 | TRBV5-6 | ASSPRGLMETQY
- | TRBJ1-1 | TRBV5-1 | ASSTGQNTEAF
- | TRBJ2-1 | TRBV14 | ASSPPGQPYNEQF
- | TRBJ2-3 | TRBV19 | ATNPGTDTQY
- | TRBJ2-2 | TRBV7-2 | ASSLRVSGAGELF
- | TRBJ2-2 | TRBV2 | ASSDRLAGVAGELF
- | TRBJ2-2 | TRBV9 | ASSVAPPESGEHTGELF
- | TRBJ1-1 | TRBV6-1 | ASSESGYTEAF